This TCR beta chain was sequenced during a study of blood T cell repertoires in COVID-19. Study-wide background: Samples came from the United States, Italy and Spain, spanning acute and convalescent COVID-19.

Using immunoSEQ multiplex PCR, the repertoire was profiled, and TCRdb retains in-frame clones only, with some absent. The sample contains a few hundred thousand clones, roughly 89% of which appear only once. Germline V gives CDR1 SGHDT, CDR2 YYEEEE. This CDR3 comprises 12 residues. Trimming cost V 9 bases and J 3 bases; bases outside gene matches: 2. Seattle participants joined during active infection and were tracked over time. The origin of this receptor is a woman in her thirties with COVID-19, enrolled during active disease. The sequenced sample was peripheral blood. This rearrangement joins TRBV5-6 to TRBJ2-2, with 7 bases lining up with TRBD1. CDR3 sequence reads: CATQGDTGELFF. In DNA form, the CDR3 reads TGTGCCACCCAGGGGGACACCGGGGAGCTGTTTTTT.